The T cell receptor beta chain under discussion was sequenced for a study of blood T cell repertoires in COVID-19. Across the whole study: PBMCs, B-cell-depleted T cells, or T cells provided the cDNA or gDNA that made up the material.

Only in-frame clones appear in the TCRdb table, and some are missing; sequencing was by immunoSEQ multiplex PCR. The sample has 150,000 to 200,000 clones, roughly nine tenths seen once. Trimming pared 6 bases from V and 9 bases from J, leaving 14 bases between. This CDR3 has 12 amino acids. Sequenced: peripheral blood. The chain combines TRBV12-3 or TRBV12-4 with TRBJ1-2; the D gene is possibly TRBD1 (5 bases). The sequence was collected from a man between 65 and 85 years old with active or convalescent COVID-19. The DNA of the CDR3 is TGTGCCAGCAGCCTGGACTACAGGAGCTACACCTTC. Translation: CASSLDYRSYTF.